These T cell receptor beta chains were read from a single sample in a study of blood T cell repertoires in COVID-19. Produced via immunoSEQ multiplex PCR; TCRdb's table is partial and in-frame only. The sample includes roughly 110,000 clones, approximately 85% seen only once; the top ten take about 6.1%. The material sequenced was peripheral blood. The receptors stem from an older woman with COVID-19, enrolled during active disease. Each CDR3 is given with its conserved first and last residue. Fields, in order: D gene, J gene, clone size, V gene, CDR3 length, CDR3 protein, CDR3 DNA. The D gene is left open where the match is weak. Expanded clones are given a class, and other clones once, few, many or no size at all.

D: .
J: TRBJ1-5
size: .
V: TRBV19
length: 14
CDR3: CASSRVPSNQPQHF
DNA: TGTGCCAGTAGTAGAGTACCTAGCAATCAGCCCCAGCATTTT

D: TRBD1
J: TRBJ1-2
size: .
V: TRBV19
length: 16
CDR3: CASSTPGTGNDYGYTF
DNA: TGTGCCAGTAGTACCCCCGGGACAGGGAACGACTATGGCTACACCTTC

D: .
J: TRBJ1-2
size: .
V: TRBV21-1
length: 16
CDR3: CASSKVVARANYGYTF
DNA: TGTGCCAGCAGCAAAGTAGTTGCCAGGGCGAACTATGGCTACACCTTC

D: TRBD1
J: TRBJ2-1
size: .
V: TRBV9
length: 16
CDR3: CASSVTGQGAYNEQFF
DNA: TGTGCCAGCAGCGTAACGGGACAGGGGGCTTACAATGAGCAGTTCTTC

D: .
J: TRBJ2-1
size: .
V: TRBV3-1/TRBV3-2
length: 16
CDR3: CASSQVGPPPNNEQFF
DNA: TGTGCCAGCAGCCAAGTCGGTCCTCCTCCCAACAATGAGCAGTTCTTC

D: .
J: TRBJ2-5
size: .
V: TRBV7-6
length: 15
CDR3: CASSLAEDFRETQYF
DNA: TGTGCCAGCAGCTTAGCGGAAGACTTTCGGGAGACCCAGTACTTC

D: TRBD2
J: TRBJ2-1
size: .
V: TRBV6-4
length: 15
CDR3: CASSRTSGGYNEQFF
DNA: TGTGCCAGCAGTCGGACTAGCGGGGGCTACAATGAGCAGTTCTTC

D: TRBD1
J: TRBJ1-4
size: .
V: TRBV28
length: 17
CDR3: CASSFAEPGQGNEKLFF
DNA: TGTGCCAGCAGTTTTGCGGAACCGGGACAGGGGAATGAAAAACTGTTTTTT

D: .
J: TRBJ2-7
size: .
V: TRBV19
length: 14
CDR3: CATKERGGSYEQYF
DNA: TGTGCCACTAAAGAGAGAGGGGGCTCCTACGAGCAGTACTTC

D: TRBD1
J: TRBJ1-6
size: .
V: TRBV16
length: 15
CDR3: CASSQSGQLSSPLHF
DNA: TGTGCCAGCAGCCAATCGGGACAGCTTTCTTCACCCCTCCACTTT

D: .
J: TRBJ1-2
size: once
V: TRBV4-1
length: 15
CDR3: CASSQEGASAYGYTF
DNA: TGCGCCAGCAGCCAAGAGGGGGCGTCTGCCTATGGCTACACCTTC

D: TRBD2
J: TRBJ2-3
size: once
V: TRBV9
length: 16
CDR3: CASSPSGAGGRDTQYF
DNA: TGTGCCAGCAGCCCCTCAGGAGCGGGGGGTAGGGATACGCAGTATTTT

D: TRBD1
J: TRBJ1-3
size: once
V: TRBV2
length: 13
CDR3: CAHRQGRGNTIYF
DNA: TGTGCCCACAGACAGGGGCGCGGAAACACCATATATTTT

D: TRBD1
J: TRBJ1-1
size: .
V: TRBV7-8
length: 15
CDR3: CASLPLRRTGGEAFF
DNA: TGTGCCAGCCTCCCACTCCGGCGGACAGGAGGAGAAGCTTTCTTT

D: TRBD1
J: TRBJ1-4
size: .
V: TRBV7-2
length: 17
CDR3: CASSPPGQGATNEKLFF
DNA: TGTGCCAGCAGCCCACCGGGACAGGGTGCAACTAATGAAAAACTGTTTTTT

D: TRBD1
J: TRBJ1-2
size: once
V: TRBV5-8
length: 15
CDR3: CASSLHQQGFYGYTF
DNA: TGTGCCAGCAGCTTACATCAACAGGGGTTCTATGGCTACACCTTC

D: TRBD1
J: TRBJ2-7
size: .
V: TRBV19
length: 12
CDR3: CASWDSYGEQYF
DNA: TGTGCCTCCTGGGACAGTTATGGGGAGCAGTACTTC

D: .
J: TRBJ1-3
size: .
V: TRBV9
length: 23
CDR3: CASVPVPAAHYRGTTLSGNTIYF
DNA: .

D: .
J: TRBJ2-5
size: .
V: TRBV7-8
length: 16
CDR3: CASSAASTEPGETQYF
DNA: TGTGCCAGCAGCGCTGCAAGCACCGAGCCGGGGGAGACCCAGTACTTC

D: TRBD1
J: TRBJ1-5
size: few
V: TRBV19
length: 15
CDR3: CASSWGTGSNQPQHF
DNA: TGTGCCAGTAGTTGGGGGACAGGGAGCAATCAGCCCCAGCATTTT